The following is a TCR beta chain sequence with its context. Its antigen remains unknown. The CDR3 has 18 residues. V dropped 0 bases and J dropped 5 bases, with 22 bases sitting between them. Germline V lookup: CDR1 MGHRA, CDR2 YSYEKL. The data were obtained in a study of cytomegalovirus exposure and HLA in healthy donors. Study observations and caveats: CMV serostatus alone was available as immune exposure information.

It was with 60 Vbeta and 13 Jbeta primers that the PCR ran. Method: immunoSEQ multiplex PCR; TCRdb's copy keeps in-frame clones and lacks some. The sample includes 110,000 to 150,000 clones, roughly 80% of them seen just once. The chain combines TRBV4-1 with TRBJ2-5, with D perhaps matching TRBD2 (7 bases). Sequencing used PBMCs. The clonotype comes from a male donor in good health and CMV-seronegative. CDR3 protein: CASSQDVGGGSIGETQYF. The CDR3 DNA reads TGCGCCAGCAGCCAAGATGTTGGCGGGGGCAGTATTGGGGAGACCCAGTACTTC.